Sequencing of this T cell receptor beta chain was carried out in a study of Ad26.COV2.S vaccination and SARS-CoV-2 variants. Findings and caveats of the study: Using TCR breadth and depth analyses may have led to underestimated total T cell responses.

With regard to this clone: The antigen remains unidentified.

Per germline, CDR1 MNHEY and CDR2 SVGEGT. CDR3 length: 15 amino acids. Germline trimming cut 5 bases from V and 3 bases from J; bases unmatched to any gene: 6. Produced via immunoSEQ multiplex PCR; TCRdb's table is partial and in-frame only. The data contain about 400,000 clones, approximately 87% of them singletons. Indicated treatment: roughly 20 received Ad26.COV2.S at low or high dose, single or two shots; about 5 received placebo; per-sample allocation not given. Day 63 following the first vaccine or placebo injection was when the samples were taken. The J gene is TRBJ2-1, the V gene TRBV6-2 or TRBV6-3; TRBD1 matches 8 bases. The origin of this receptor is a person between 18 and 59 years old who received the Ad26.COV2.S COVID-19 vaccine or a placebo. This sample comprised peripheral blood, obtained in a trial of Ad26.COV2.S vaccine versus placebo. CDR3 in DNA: TGTGCCAGCAGTCCCAGGGGGCTTTACTACAATGAGCAGTTCTTC. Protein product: CASSPRGLYYNEQFF.